The 16 T cell receptor beta chains below were found in one sample sequenced in a study of shared clonotypes between healthy human individuals. Measured with immunoSEQ multiplex PCR; TCRdb has only the in-frame clones, and not every one. Of a few million clones in the sample, 85% to 95% were seen once. Material for sequencing was naive CD4+ T cells sorted from blood. Subset in this sample: CD45RA+ positively selected. These receptors all stem from a man between 18 and 35 years old in good health.

The chain recombines TRBV4-1 with TRBJ2-7; possible D gene TRBD2, 5 bases. Looked up from germline, CDR1 is MGHRA and CDR2 is YSYEKL. Trimming cost V 0 bases and J 1 base, with 13 bases left between them. This CDR3 contains 16 residues. In DNA, the CDR3 is TGCGCCAGCAGCCAAGATCGGCTAGCCGATTCCTACGAGCAGTACTTC. Amino acids: CASSQDRLADSYEQYF.

This chain uses TRBV2 with TRBJ2-7; possibly TRBD1 for D (5 bases). V dropped 7 bases and J dropped 4 bases, with 11 bases sitting between them. The V gene's germline CDR1 is SNHLY and CDR2 FYNNEI. The CDR3 is 12 residues long. The CDR3 spells CASIRDRYEQYF. DNA of the CDR3: TGTGCCAGCATTAGAGACAGATACGAGCAGTACTTC.

The rearrangement links TRBV12-5 to TRBJ2-5; possibly TRBD2 for D (6 bases). The CDR3 is 13 residues long. V dropped 3 bases and J dropped 4 bases, with 9 bases sitting between them. From germline, CDR1 is LGHNT and CDR2 FRNRAP. The CDR3 DNA reads TGTGCTAGTGGTTTTGGAGGGGTAGAGACCCAGTACTTC. Protein sequence: CASGFGGVETQYF.

The chain links TRBV4-1 to TRBJ2-2; D possibly matches TRBD1 or TRBD2 (6 bases each). The ends were cut back, 0 bases at V and 0 bases at J, with 20 bases in the middle. This CDR3 is 20 amino acids long. Germline-derived CDR1 and CDR2 are MGHRA and YSYEKL. The CDR3 here is CASSQDFGDIGGANTGELFF. In DNA, the CDR3 is TGCGCCAGCAGCCAAGATTTTGGGGACATTGGCGGGGCGAACACCGGGGAGCTGTTTTTT.

The genes are TRBV19 and TRBJ1-4, with D uncertain. Trimming removed 4 bases at V and 8 bases at J, with 11 bases between. The CDR3 is 13 amino acids. The germline V gene encodes CDR1 LNHDA and CDR2 SQIVND (reference sequence). This CDR3 is CASSNQGMEKLFF. The CDR3 DNA reads TGTGCCAGTAGTAATCAAGGGATGGAAAAACTGTTTTTT. The full variable domain, with the rest looked up from reference TRBV19 and TRBJ1-4, is DGGITQSPKYLFRKEGQNVTLSCEQNLNHDAMYWYRQDPGQGLRLIYYSQIVNDFQKGDIAEGYSVSREKKESFPLTVTSAQKNPTAFYLCASSNQGMEKLFFGSGTQLSVL.

This clone has only a few counts. Additional DNA sequences in this sample encode the identical CDR3. The chain is built from TRBV10-3 and TRBJ1-1, with 8 positions matching TRBD1. The V gene end was trimmed by 6 bases and the J gene end by 8 bases; junction bases not matched to a gene: 2. Germline CDR1 is ENHRY and CDR2 is SYGVKD. The CDR3 contains 11 residues. The CDR3 is CAISGQGEAFF. Written as DNA, the CDR3 is TGTGCCATCAGCGGACAGGGCGAAGCTTTCTTT.

This clone was detected only once. The sample contains more than one DNA sequence encoding this CDR3. The chain uses TRBV18 and TRBJ2-1; TRBD1 aligns across 8 bases. Germline V gene sequence: CDR1 KGHSH, CDR2 LQKENI. Trimming took 6 bases from V and 0 from J; bases not matched to a gene: 10. The CDR3 length is 17 residues. The CDR3 DNA reads TGTGCCAGCTCTCCCGGACAGGGCCTAAGCTCCTACAATGAGCAGTTCTTC. It yields the protein CASSPGQGLSSYNEQFF.

The chain links TRBV7-9 to TRBJ2-3, with 13 positions matching TRBD2. The V gene end was trimmed by 2 bases and the J gene end by 6 bases; junction bases not matched to a gene: 2. Germline V gives CDR1 SEHNR, CDR2 FQNEAQ (reference sequence). The CDR3 totals 15 residues. The CDR3 reads CASSLLTSGGDTQYF. The CDR3 region has the DNA TGTGCCAGCAGCTTATTGACTAGCGGGGGGGATACGCAGTATTTT.

The V gene is TRBV30, the J gene TRBJ1-1; D may be TRBD1 (5 bases). The CDR3 spans 14 residues. The V end was cut by 3 bases, the J end by 0 bases, with 11 bases between. Germline lookup yields CDR1 GTSNPN and CDR2 SVGIG (reference sequence). The DNA for the CDR3 is TGTGCCTGGAGGGAGGGACGGGTGAACACTGAAGCTTTCTTT. It codes for CAWREGRVNTEAFF.

The V call is TRBV5-1, the J call TRBJ2-1; 11 nucleotides line up with TRBD2. The length of the CDR3 is 17 residues. V shed 7 bases and J 3 bases; nucleotides not matched to a gene: 12. The V gene's germline CDR1 is SGHRS and CDR2 YFSETQ. The CDR3 region is CASGAGGLAAYYNEQFF. The CDR3 coding sequence is TGCGCCAGCGGGGCGGGGGGACTAGCGGCTTACTACAATGAGCAGTTCTTC.

This clone is a singleton in its sample. The chain recombines TRBV7-2 with TRBJ2-7; the match to TRBD1 covers 8 bases. The CDR3 contains 15 residues. The ends lost 1 base at V and 4 bases at J; junction bases unmatched: 6. Germline assignment: CDR1 SGHTA and CDR2 FQGNSA. CDR3 in DNA: TGTGCCAGCAGCTTAGGGCCGGGACAGGATTACGAGCAGTACTTC. Its translation is CASSLGPGQDYEQYF.

In DNA form, the CDR3 reads TGTGCCAGCAGCGTAGCTAGCGGGAGTTGGACCGGGGAGCTGTTTTTT. This gives the protein CASSVASGSWTGELFF. The rearrangement links TRBV9 to TRBJ2-2, with 10 bases lining up with TRBD2. This CDR3 has 16 residues. The germline CDR1 and CDR2 sequences are SGDLS and YYNGEE. J lost 5 bases, V lost 0 bases, and 4 bases had no gene match.

CDR3 nucleotides: TGTGCCAGCAGTTACGACAGCCATCGCGGGGACCAGCAGTACTTC. Protein sequence: CASSYDSHRGDQQYF. The chain carries TRBV6-5 and TRBJ2-7; D is perhaps TRBD2 (6 bases). CDR3 length equals 15 residues. Germline V gives CDR1 MNHEY, CDR2 SVGAGI. V lost 2 bases and J 8 bases, leaving 19 bases between the germline ends.

This clone was seen once. The chain carries TRBV25-1 and TRBJ2-1; perhaps TRBD1 as D (7 bases). CDR1 and CDR2 (germline): MGHDK, SYGVNS. V was shortened by 5 bases and J by 7 bases, with 18 bases between the two germline ends. The CDR3 runs 15 residues. CDR3 loop: CASSLEGAGGNEQFF. The CDR3 DNA is TGTGCCAGCAGTCTCGAGGGGGCCGGAGGGAATGAGCAGTTCTTC.

The chain joins TRBV10-1 to TRBJ1-4; D not certain. The CDR3 length is 15 residues. Germline CDR1 is WNHNN and CDR2 is SYGVQD (reference sequence). The V end lost 4 bases, the J end lost 0 bases, and 9 bases lay between the germline ends. CDR3 sequence (DNA): TGCGCCAGCAGTGGTTGGCAATCAACTAATGAAAAACTGTTTTTT. It encodes CASSGWQSTNEKLFF.

This clone came up a few times. The chain employs TRBV29-1 and TRBJ2-2; D unclear. V dropped 4 bases and J dropped 3 bases, with 12 bases sitting between them. The CDR3 is made up of 14 amino acids. Germline values: CDR1 SQVTM, CDR2 ANQGSEA. The CDR3 nucleotides read TGCAGCGTTGGAGACGGAACATACACCGGGGAGCTGTTTTTT. Translating gives CSVGDGTYTGELFF.